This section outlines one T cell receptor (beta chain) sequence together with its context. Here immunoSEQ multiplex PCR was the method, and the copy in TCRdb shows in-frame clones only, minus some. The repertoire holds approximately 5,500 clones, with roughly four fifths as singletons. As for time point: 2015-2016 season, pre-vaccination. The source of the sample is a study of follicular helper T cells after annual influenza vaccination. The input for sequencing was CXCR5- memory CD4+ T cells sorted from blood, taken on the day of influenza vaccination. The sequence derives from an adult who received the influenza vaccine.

CDR3 DNA sequence: TGTGCCAGTTCTGGGGGGCAAACCCCCTACGAGCAGTACTTC. Protein product: CASSGGQTPYEQYF. The V call is TRBV2, the J call TRBJ2-7; either TRBD1 or TRBD2 may supply D (6 bases each). There are 14 residues in the CDR3. Germline lookup yields CDR1 SNHLY and CDR2 FYNNEI. With 9 bases removed from V and 2 bases from J, the gap between germline ends came to 17 bases. Full variable domain (missing parts from reference TRBV2 and TRBJ2-7): EPEVTQTPSHQVTQMGQEVILRCVPISNHLYFYWYRQILGQKVEFLVSFYNNEISEKSEIFDDQFSVERPDGSNFTLKIRSTKLEDSAMYFCASSGGQTPYEQYFGPGTRLTVT.